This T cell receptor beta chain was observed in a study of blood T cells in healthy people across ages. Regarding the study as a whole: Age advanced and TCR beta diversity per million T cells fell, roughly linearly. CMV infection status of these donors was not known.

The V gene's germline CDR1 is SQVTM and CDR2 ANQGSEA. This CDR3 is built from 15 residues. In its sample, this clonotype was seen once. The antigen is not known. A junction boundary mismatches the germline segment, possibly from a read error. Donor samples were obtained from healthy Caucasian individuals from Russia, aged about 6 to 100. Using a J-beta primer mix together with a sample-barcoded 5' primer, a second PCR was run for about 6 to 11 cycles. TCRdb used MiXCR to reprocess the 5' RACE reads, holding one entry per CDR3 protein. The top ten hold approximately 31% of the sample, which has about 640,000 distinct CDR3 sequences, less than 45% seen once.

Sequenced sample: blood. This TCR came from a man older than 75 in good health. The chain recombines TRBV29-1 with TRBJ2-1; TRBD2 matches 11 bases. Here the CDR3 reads CSVEILAGVGNEQLF. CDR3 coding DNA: TGCAGCGTTGAAATACTAGCGGGAGTAGGGAATGAGCAGTTATTC.